This is a list of T cell receptor beta chains from one sample in a study of vaccination effects on CD4 cells after COVID-19. The antigens these receptors bind are not known. The method was immunoSEQ multiplex PCR; TCRdb's version includes in-frame clones alone and lacks a portion of them. Seen here are tens of thousands of clones, about four fifths observed once, and the top ten hold 2.5% to 3%. Specimen: CD4+ T cells from PBMCs cultured with HCoV-NL63 spike peptides, collected before COVID-19 vaccination. The receptors were gathered from a human donor who received a COVID-19 vaccine. CDR3s include the opening cysteine and the closing phenylalanine or tryptophan. A D gene is named only where the DNA matches it firmly. Clone size is stated in some rows and not others, as once, few, many or a class when expanded.

J: TRBJ1-1
D: TRBD1
V: TRBV3-1/TRBV3-2
size: NA
CDR3: CASSTGDTEAFF
DNA: TGTGCCAGCTCTACAGGGGACACTGAAGCTTTCTTT

J: TRBJ2-1
D: NA
V: TRBV5-1
size: NA
CDR3: CASSSLQGPYNEQFF
DNA: TGCGCCAGCAGCTCGCTACAGGGCCCCTACAATGAGCAGTTCTTC

J: TRBJ1-3
D: NA
V: TRBV7-4
size: NA
CDR3: CASSLLGGLTSGNTIYF
DNA: TGTGCCAGCAGCCTATTGGGGGGACTGACCTCTGGAAACACCATATATTTT

J: TRBJ1-6
D: NA
V: TRBV5-1
size: NA
CDR3: CASSLGFGQYSPLHF
DNA: TGCGCCAGCAGCTTGGGTTTCGGACAATATTCACCCCTCCACTTT

J: TRBJ1-4
D: TRBD1
V: TRBV19
size: NA
CDR3: CASKGQGREKLFF
DNA: TGTGCCAGTAAGGGACAGGGACGGGAAAAACTGTTTTTT

J: TRBJ1-5
D: NA
V: TRBV19
size: NA
CDR3: CASTIRALEVQPQHF
DNA: TGTGCCAGTACCATTAGGGCCCTTGAGGTCCAGCCCCAGCATTTT

J: TRBJ2-1
D: NA
V: TRBV28
size: few
CDR3: CASRAMRGGHEQFF
DNA: TGTGCCAGCAGGGCGATGAGGGGGGGCCATGAGCAGTTCTTC

J: TRBJ1-2
D: NA
V: TRBV6-5
size: NA
CDR3: CASSYGEDYYGYTF
DNA: TGTGCCAGCAGTTACGGAGAAGACTACTATGGCTACACCTTC

J: TRBJ2-2
D: TRBD1
V: TRBV24-1
size: NA
CDR3: CATSDSSGTGSAQAGELFF
DNA: TGTGCCACCAGTGACTCCTCCGGGACAGGGAGCGCCCAGGCCGGGGAGCTGTTTTTT

J: TRBJ1-3
D: NA
V: TRBV4-1
size: NA
CDR3: CASSQVPVSFYAEGNTIYF
DNA: TGCGCCAGCAGCCAAGTACCCGTCAGTTTCTACGCGGAGGGAAACACCATATATTTT

J: TRBJ2-2
D: NA
V: TRBV30
size: NA
CDR3: CAWSAQATNTGELFF
DNA: TGTGCCTGGAGTGCCCAAGCAACGAACACCGGGGAGCTGTTTTTT

J: TRBJ2-2
D: TRBD1
V: TRBV18
size: NA
CDR3: CASSPRTGGAAGELFF
DNA: TGTGCCAGCTCTCCACGGACAGGGGGCGCGGCCGGGGAGCTGTTTTTT

J: TRBJ1-1
D: NA
V: TRBV21-1
size: NA
CDR3: CASSAAQGRGRTKNTEAFF
DNA: TGTGCCAGCAGCGCGGCCCAGGGGAGAGGTCGGACTAAGAACACTGAAGCTTTCTTT

J: TRBJ1-6
D: TRBD1
V: TRBV18
size: few
CDR3: CASSQDRENSPLHF
DNA: TGTGCCAGCTCACAGGACAGGGAAAATTCACCCCTCCACTTT

J: TRBJ1-4
D: NA
V: TRBV11-2
size: NA
CDR3: CASSLSLQWNEKLFF
DNA: TGTGCCAGCAGCTTAAGTCTACAGTGGAATGAAAAACTGTTTTTT

J: TRBJ2-2
D: TRBD2
V: TRBV9
size: NA
CDR3: CASSYPAGVGTGELFF
DNA: TGTGCCAGCAGTTATCCAGCGGGGGTTGGGACCGGGGAGCTGTTTTTT

J: TRBJ2-2
D: TRBD1
V: TRBV19
size: NA
CDR3: CASSKRTGSSTGELFF
DNA: TGTGCCAGTAGTAAGAGGACAGGGTCGAGCACCGGGGAGCTGTTTTTT

J: TRBJ1-4
D: NA
V: TRBV9
size: NA
CDR3: CASSVGSFTNEKLFF
DNA: TGTGCCAGCAGCGTAGGAAGCTTCACTAATGAAAAACTGTTTTTT

J: TRBJ2-1
D: NA
V: TRBV28
size: NA
CDR3: CASSLPRTVYNEQFF
DNA: TGTGCCAGCAGTTTACCAAGGACAGTATACAATGAGCAGTTCTTC

J: TRBJ1-6
D: NA
V: TRBV27
size: NA
CDR3: CASSLWGREISYNSPLHF
DNA: TGTGCCAGCAGTTTATGGGGCAGGGAAATATCCTATAATTCACCCCTCCACTTT

J: TRBJ2-2
D: TRBD1
V: TRBV19
size: few
CDR3: CASKSGGPGGTGELFF
DNA: TGTGCCAGTAAGTCTGGCGGTCCAGGGGGCACCGGGGAGCTGTTTTTT

J: TRBJ2-3
D: NA
V: TRBV7-7
size: few
CDR3: CASSLGPGSTDTQYF
DNA: TGTGCCAGCAGCTTAGGGCCGGGTAGCACAGATACGCAGTATTTT

J: TRBJ1-2
D: NA
V: TRBV7-6
size: NA
CDR3: CASSTIQAGTYGYTF
DNA: TGTGCCAGCAGCACAATCCAAGCAGGGACCTATGGCTACACCTTC

J: TRBJ1-2
D: TRBD1
V: TRBV4-1
size: NA
CDR3: CASSLRTGDYGYTF
DNA: TGCGCCAGCAGCCTGCGGACAGGGGACTATGGCTACACCTTC